Listed here are 15 T cell receptor beta chains from one sample, sequenced in a study of shared clonotypes between healthy human individuals. Naive CD8 isolation took CD45RO-negative cells positively selected for CCR7 and excluded terminally differentiated effector memory CD45RA+ cells. The data were produced by immunoSEQ multiplex PCR, yet TCRdb's version contains in-frame clones alone and is incomplete. This sample has around 2,000,000 clones; around 96% occur once, and the top ten carry roughly 1.1%. Specimen: naive CD8+ T cells sorted from blood. The receptor set was obtained from a man aged 18 to 29 in good health.

The chain is built from TRBV6-5 and TRBJ2-7; tentative D call: TRBD1 (7 bases). The V end was cut by 7 bases, the J end by 7 bases, with 20 bases between. Germline V gene data show CDR1 as MNHEY and CDR2 as SVGAGI. This CDR3 has 14 amino acids. The CDR3 region has the DNA TGTGCCAGCACCCCAGGGGGAGGTATTGAAGAGCAGTACTTC. Encoded protein: CASTPGGGIEEQYF.

The rearrangement joins TRBV5-1 to TRBJ2-5; no clear D gene. The germline gives CDR1 SGHRS, CDR2 YFSETQ. The CDR3 has 14 amino acids. V was trimmed by 0 bases and J by 1 base, leaving 7 bases between them. CDR3 region: CASSLGAFQETQYF. The DNA for the CDR3 is TGCGCCAGCAGCTTGGGGGCATTCCAAGAGACCCAGTACTTC.

A word on this clone: Compared with germline, one end of the junction differs, possibly owing to a read error. Here the CDR3 reads CASSKVPLRGSSYNSPFHF. DNA of the CDR3: TGTGCCAGTAGTAAGGTACCGCTCAGGGGGAGCTCCTATAATTCACCCTTCCACTTT. The V gene is TRBV19, the J gene TRBJ1-6; 7 positions agree with TRBD1. This CDR3 contains 19 residues. Germline values: CDR1 LNHDA, CDR2 SQIVND (reference sequence).

The chain combines TRBV12-5 with TRBJ2-7, with a tentative D call TRBD1 (6 bases). Germline V gene sequence: CDR1 LGHNT, CDR2 FRNRAP. This CDR3 contains 16 residues. Trimming took off 2 bases at V and 3 bases at J, with 17 bases between the two ends. As DNA, the CDR3 is TGTGCTAGTGGTTTGACCCAGGTACAGGGACACTACGAGCAGTACTTC. Residues: CASGLTQVQGHYEQYF.

The chain recombines TRBV7-9 with TRBJ2-7; either TRBD1 or TRBD2 may fit D (5 bases each). This CDR3 has 12 residues. Germline V gives CDR1 SEHNR, CDR2 FQNEAQ (reference sequence). The CDR3 DNA sequence: TGTGCTTGCAGGGACGGCCCCTACGAGCAGTACTTC. This translates into CACRDGPYEQYF. Combining the CDR3 with reference TRBV7-9 and TRBJ2-7 gives the whole variable domain DTGVSQNPRHKITKRGQNVTFRCDPISEHNRLYWYRQTLGQGPEFLTYFQNEAQLEKSRLLSDRFSAERPKGSFSTLEIQRTEQGDSAMYLCACRDGPYEQYFGPGTRLTVT.

Only one count was recorded for this clone. The chain combines TRBV5-8 with TRBJ2-2; D is undetermined. The germline CDR1 and CDR2 sequences are SGHTS and YDEGEE. This CDR3 comprises 13 residues. V was trimmed by 1 base and J by 4 bases, leaving 5 bases between them. The CDR3 here is CASSLSSTGELFF. The CDR3 bases are TGTGCCAGCAGCTTGTCTAGCACCGGGGAGCTGTTTTTT.

The rearrangement uses TRBV7-9 and TRBJ2-7, with TRBD1 identical over 9 bases. Germline V CDR1 and CDR2: SEHNR, FQNEAQ (reference sequence). Trimming removed 4 bases from V and 5 bases from J; junction bases left unmatched: 12. The CDR3 runs to 16 residues. The CDR3 reads CASSWGQGSRTHEQYF. DNA of the CDR3: TGTGCCAGCAGCTGGGGACAGGGTTCTCGGACCCACGAGCAGTACTTC.

V gene TRBV27 combines with J gene TRBJ2-1; no clear D gene. V gave up 0 bases and J gave up 6 bases, with 9 bases separating them. There are 14 residues in the CDR3. Germline lookup yields CDR1 MNHEY and CDR2 SMNVEV (reference sequence). The chain's CDR3 is CASSLSSGFNEQFF. The CDR3 DNA reads TGTGCCAGCAGTTTATCTAGTGGGTTCAATGAGCAGTTCTTC.

Worth noting for this clone: This CDR3 is also generated by other DNA sequences in the sample. The chain combines TRBV7-2 with TRBJ2-7, with D unresolved. The germline V and J ends were trimmed by 3 bases and 2 bases, with 8 bases remaining between them. The CDR3 extends over 13 amino acids. Germline assignment: CDR1 SGHTA and CDR2 FQGNSA. The CDR3 coding sequence is TGTGCCAGCAGCTTCGGGCTAGCCTACGAGCAGTACTTC. Translating it yields CASSFGLAYEQYF.

This chain joins TRBV7-9 and TRBJ2-5; 7 nucleotides align to TRBD2. V was pared by 3 bases and J by 3 bases, with 4 bases of the junction left unmatched. CDR1 and CDR2 from the germline V gene are SEHNR and FQNEAQ (reference sequence). CDR3 length: 14 amino acids. The CDR3 bases are TGTGCCAGCAGCTTCTCGGCGGGAGAAGAGACCCAGTACTTC. It translates to CASSFSAGEETQYF.

J is TRBJ1-4 and V is TRBV13; 7 bases align to TRBD1. V gave up 4 bases and J gave up 7 bases; unmatched junction bases: 3. The CDR3 totals 13 residues. Looked up from germline, CDR1 is PRHDT and CDR2 is FYEKMQ (reference sequence). CDR3 DNA: TGTGCCAGCAGCTCAGGGGGAGGTGAAAAACTGTTTTTT. Amino acid sequence: CASSSGGGEKLFF.

About this clone itself: Different DNA sequences within this sample yield the same CDR3. The chain couples TRBV7-9 to TRBJ1-2, with 7 bases matching TRBD1. Trimming removed 3 bases from V and 4 bases from J; junction bases left unmatched: 5. The CDR3 consists of 14 residues. Looked up from germline, CDR1 is SEHNR and CDR2 is FQNEAQ (reference sequence). CDR3 amino acids: CASSLVGTAYGYTF. In nucleotides, the CDR3 is TGTGCCAGCAGCTTGGTGGGGACAGCCTATGGCTACACCTTC.

J is TRBJ2-7 and V is TRBV5-6; 8 bases line up with TRBD2. The CDR3 is 15 amino acids. V was pared by 5 bases and J by 0 bases, with 7 bases of the junction left unmatched. Germline CDR1 SGHDT, CDR2 YYEEEE. This CDR3 is CASSLSGTSSYEQYF. The CDR3 nucleotides are TGTGCCAGCAGTTTGAGCGGGACTAGCTCCTACGAGCAGTACTTC. The full variable domain, in which reference TRBV5-6 and TRBJ2-7 provide the parts outside the CDR3, is DAGVTQSPTHLIKTRGQQVTLRCSPKSGHDTVSWYQQALGQGPQFIFQYYEEEERQRGNFPDRFSGHQFPNYSSELNVNALLLGDSALYLCASSLSGTSSYEQYFGPGTRLTVT.

The count of this clone is one. This chain joins TRBV27 and TRBJ2-6; D unresolved. Germline V gene data show CDR1 as MNHEY and CDR2 as SMNVEV (reference sequence). The CDR3 sequence is 15 residues long. Trimming cost V 2 bases and J 0 bases, with 5 bases left between them. The DNA for the CDR3 is TGTGCCAGCAGTTTAGGGCCCTCTGGGGCCAACGTCCTGACTTTC. This codes for CASSLGPSGANVLTF.

The genes are TRBV9 and TRBJ1-5, with D perhaps matching TRBD1 (5 bases). CDR1 is SGDLS, CDR2 YYNGEE, per germline. The CDR3 is made up of 13 amino acids. Deletions cut 8 bases from V and 4 bases from J, with 13 bases between. CDR3 DNA: TGTGCCAGTTCCCAGGGCGGGAATCAGCCCCAGCATTTT. It encodes CASSQGGNQPQHF. Using reference TRBV9 and TRBJ1-5 for the parts outside the CDR3, the full variable domain is DSGVTQTPKHLITATGQRVTLRCSPRSGDLSVYWYQQSLDQGLQFLIQYYNGEERAKGNILERFSAQQFPDLHSELNLSSLELGDSALYFCASSQGGNQPQHFGDGTRLSIL.